The 29 T cell receptor beta chains below all came from one sample that was sequenced in a study of shared clonotypes between healthy human individuals. Naive CD8 cells, CD45RO-negative and positively selected for CCR7, excluded terminally differentiated effector memory CD45RA+ cells. Data came from immunoSEQ multiplex PCR; TCRdb stores just in-frame clones and leaves some out. The table records approximately 1.9 million clones, around 93% of them present only once. Sequencing was performed on naive CD8+ T cells from PBMCs. The source of these receptors is a man between 18 and 35 years old in good health. Some clones in this sample may be carry-over from other donors' samples.

V is TRBV9 and J is TRBJ1-1; D gene uncertain. The germline gives CDR1 SGDLS, CDR2 YYNGEE. The CDR3 is made up of 10 amino acids. V shed 4 bases and J shed 11 bases, with 9 bases lying between them. The CDR3 nucleotides are TGTGCCAGCAGCCCGGAATTGGCTTTCTTT. Translation: CASSPELAFF.

In this sample, this clone turned up once. This rearrangement joins TRBV4-1 to TRBJ2-5, with 8 bases aligning to TRBD2. The CDR3 loop spans 17 amino acids. Germline loops: CDR1 MGHRA, CDR2 YSYEKL. V lost 5 bases and J lost 1; bases outside the gene matches: 12. The CDR3 sequence: CASSYGLAARAQETQYF. CDR3 coding DNA: TGCGCCAGCAGCTACGGACTAGCAGCTCGTGCCCAAGAGACCCAGTACTTC.

This clone appeared once. The V and J genes are TRBV19 and TRBJ1-4; D is ambiguous. V was shortened by 2 bases and J by 4 bases, with 11 bases between the two germline ends. The germline CDR1 and CDR2 sequences are LNHDA and SQIVND (reference sequence). The CDR3 totals 15 residues. The CDR3 here is CASSIRGTYNEKLFF. The CDR3 DNA follows: TGTGCCAGTAGTATACGTGGAACCTATAATGAAAAACTGTTTTTT.

CDR3 coding DNA: TGTGCCAGCAGCTCGACAGACTACACAGATACGCAGTATTTT. It encodes CASSSTDYTDTQYF. The chain uses TRBV6-5 and TRBJ2-3; D assignment may be TRBD1 or TRBD2 (5 bases each). CDR1 is MNHEY and CDR2 is SVGAGI in the germline V gene. The length of the CDR3 is 14 residues. V lost 6 bases and J lost 2, with 12 bases in between.

This clone is a singleton in its sample. This sequence joins TRBV29-1 and TRBJ2-1; D is unclear. The CDR3 runs 11 residues. Germline V gene lookup returns CDR1 SQVTM and CDR2 ANQGSEA. V lost 8 bases, J lost 10 bases, and 15 bases lay in between. CDR3 region: CSKLLGNEQFF. DNA for the CDR3: TGCAGCAAACTGCTGGGGAACGAGCAGTTCTTC.

The chain uses TRBV14 and TRBJ2-5; D possibly corresponds to TRBD2 (6 bases). V was clipped by 1 base and J by 4 bases, with 7 bases between them. From germline, CDR1 is SGHDN and CDR2 FVKESK. The CDR3 loop spans 13 amino acids. Here the CDR3 reads CASSQVGGETQYF. The CDR3 nucleotides are TGTGCCAGCAGCCAAGTCGGGGGAGAGACCCAGTACTTC.

The gene calls are TRBV20-1 and TRBJ2-5; no reliable D call. The CDR3 is 10 residues long. Between the trimmed V and J ends, which lost 6 bases and 1 base, there was a span of 3 bases. Germline V gene sequence: CDR1 DFQATT, CDR2 SNEGSKA (reference sequence). The CDR3: CSAFQETQYF. CDR3 nucleotides: TGCAGTGCATTCCAAGAGACCCAGTACTTC.

This clone came up once. The chain combines TRBV2 with TRBJ2-2; 15 positions agree with TRBD2. The CDR3 length is 15 residues. V shed 8 bases and J 5 bases; nucleotides not matched to a gene: 3. Germline CDR1 SNHLY, CDR2 FYNNEI. This CDR3 reads CASGLAGGRTGELFF. The CDR3 nucleotides read TGTGCCAGCGGACTAGCGGGAGGGCGGACCGGGGAGCTGTTTTTT.

This chain links TRBV27 with TRBJ2-3; a weak D match, TRBD2 (5 bases). With 2 bases removed from V and 6 bases from J, the gap between germline ends came to 21 bases. This CDR3 is built from 17 residues. Germline loops: CDR1 MNHEY, CDR2 SMNVEV (reference sequence). CDR3 DNA sequence: TGTGCCAGCAGTTTACTTAGCGCTCTCCGAACGGGGGATACGCAGTATTTT. The encoded protein is CASSLLSALRTGDTQYF.

The chain carries TRBV2 and TRBJ2-1; 9 positions agree with TRBD1. CDR1 is SNHLY, CDR2 FYNNEI, per germline. The CDR3 totals 15 residues. The V gene end was trimmed by 2 bases and the J gene end by 2 bases; junction bases not matched to a gene: 1. The CDR3 DNA follows: TGTGCCAGCAGTGAACGGACAGGGGCCTACAATGAGCAGTTCTTC. As protein: CASSERTGAYNEQFF. The variable domain in full, completed from reference TRBV2 and TRBJ2-1, reads EPEVTQTPSHQVTQMGQEVILRCVPISNHLYFYWYRQILGQKVEFLVSFYNNEISEKSEIFDDQFSVERPDGSNFTLKIRSTKLEDSAMYFCASSERTGAYNEQFFGPGTRLTVL.

This clone was seen just once. V is TRBV28 and J is TRBJ2-3; 9 positions match TRBD2. Germline assignment: CDR1 MDHEN and CDR2 SYDVKM. V gave up 2 bases and J gave up 0 bases; unmatched junction bases: 6. The CDR3 totals 17 residues. The CDR3 loop reads CASSLGKAGGSTDTQYF. CDR3 coding DNA: TGTGCCAGCAGTTTAGGCAAAGCGGGAGGCAGCACAGATACGCAGTATTTT.

The chain couples TRBV11-3 to TRBJ2-5; D gene unclear. CDR3 length equals 15 residues. The V gene's germline CDR1 is SGHNT and CDR2 YENEEA. V was cut by 5 bases and J by 3 bases, with 16 bases left in between. CDR3 sequence reads: CASSDWSAEKETQYF. CDR3 coding DNA: TGTGCCAGCAGCGACTGGTCGGCGGAAAAAGAGACCCAGTACTTC.

This clone was observed once. This chain uses TRBV9 with TRBJ2-1; 7 bases line up with TRBD2. CDR1 SGDLS and CDR2 YYNGEE come from the germline V gene. This CDR3 is 15 amino acids long. The V gene end was trimmed by 6 bases and the J gene end by 1 base; junction bases not matched to a gene: 7. The CDR3 protein is CASTTAGLSYNEQFF. DNA for the CDR3: TGTGCCAGCACCACGGCGGGACTATCCTACAATGAGCAGTTCTTC.

The chain couples TRBV27 to TRBJ2-7, with a possible D match to TRBD1 (5 bases). The CDR3 has 13 amino acids. Germline V gives CDR1 MNHEY, CDR2 SMNVEV (reference sequence). V lost 3 bases to trimming and J lost 6 bases, with 12 bases between them. This CDR3 reads CASSFGRGREQYF. In DNA, the CDR3 is TGTGCCAGCAGTTTTGGAAGGGGTCGCGAGCAGTACTTC.

This clone was seen once. Other DNA sequences in the sample encode the same CDR3. CDR3 sequence: CASSLVLNTGELFF. CDR3 sequence (DNA): TGTGCCAGCAGCTTAGTACTGAACACCGGGGAGCTGTTTTTT. The chain couples TRBV7-9 to TRBJ2-2; D is unclear. Germline V lookup: CDR1 SEHNR, CDR2 FQNEAQ (reference sequence). CDR3 length equals 14 residues. Deletions cut 1 base from V and 1 base from J, with 4 bases between.

The CDR3 nucleotides read TGTGCCAGCAGCTTTGCGGCTAGCGGGAGGGCCCACGAGCAGTACTTC. Translating gives CASSFAASGRAHEQYF. The rearrangement uses TRBV7-6 and TRBJ2-7, with 12 bases lining up with TRBD2. Per germline, CDR1 SGHVS and CDR2 FNYEAQ. The CDR3 consists of 16 residues. V was pared by 3 bases and J by 5 bases, with 8 bases of the junction left unmatched.

Comments on this clone: The same CDR3 arises from other DNA sequences in this sample as well. The chain recombines TRBV7-9 with TRBJ1-1, with 7 bases aligning to TRBD1. The CDR3 loop spans 14 amino acids. V lost 5 bases to trimming and J lost 5 bases; unmatched junction nucleotides: 8. Germline values: CDR1 SEHNR, CDR2 FQNEAQ (reference sequence). In DNA form, the CDR3 reads TGTGCCAGCAGCCCCCCGACAGGGAGAACTGAAGCTTTCTTT. Its translation: CASSPPTGRTEAFF.

This chain joins TRBV27 and TRBJ2-3; a possible D gene is TRBD2 (5 bases). Germline loops: CDR1 MNHEY, CDR2 SMNVEV (reference sequence). This CDR3 is 14 amino acids long. Trimming shortened V by 6 bases and J by 2 bases, and 12 bases separated the two germline ends. The CDR3 nucleotides read TGTGCCAGCAGGAGGGCTGTGGACACAGATACGCAGTATTTT. The encoded protein is CASRRAVDTDTQYF.

The genes are TRBV5-6 and TRBJ2-7; either TRBD1 or TRBD2 may supply D (6 bases each). Trimming took 0 bases from V and 6 from J, leaving 10 bases between them. The CDR3 runs to 13 residues. From germline, CDR1 is SGHDT and CDR2 YYEEEE. CDR3 coding DNA: TGTGCCAGCAGCTTGGTCGGGGGCGGCGAGCAGTACTTC. Its protein product is CASSLVGGGEQYF.

The chain uses TRBV19 and TRBJ2-2; TRBD1 is a possible D gene (6 bases). V was shortened by 7 bases and J by 4 bases, with 16 bases between the two germline ends. This CDR3 is 15 amino acids long. Germline CDR1 reads LNHDA; CDR2 reads SQIVND (reference sequence). CDR3 DNA: TGTGCCAGTACCTGGGCAGGGGATAGCACCGGGGAGCTGTTTTTT. It specifies CASTWAGDSTGELFF.

The chain uses TRBV2 and TRBJ2-7; possible D gene TRBD2, 6 bases. This CDR3 region has 13 residues. CDR1 and CDR2 from the germline V gene are SNHLY and FYNNEI. The germline V and J ends were trimmed by 8 bases and 3 bases, with 14 bases remaining between them. The CDR3 reads CASLGTQNYEQYF. DNA of the CDR3: TGTGCCAGCTTAGGGACTCAGAACTACGAGCAGTACTTC.

The sample holds one count of this clone. This rearrangement joins TRBV29-1 to TRBJ1-1, with 9 bases lining up with TRBD1. With V trimmed by 2 bases and J by 0 bases, 7 bases remained unmatched. The CDR3 loop spans 16 amino acids. CDR1 is SQVTM and CDR2 is ANQGSEA in the germline V gene. The CDR3 here is CSVEPRTGAVNTEAFF. The CDR3 DNA reads TGCAGCGTTGAACCCCGGACAGGGGCGGTGAACACTGAAGCTTTCTTT.

The chain is built from TRBV7-3 and TRBJ2-5; 9 bases agree with TRBD2. Losses at the gene ends were 5 bases for V and 4 bases for J; bases not matched to a gene: 8. The germline V gene has CDR1 SGHTA and CDR2 FQGTGA. CDR3 length: 15 residues. DNA of the CDR3: TGTGCCAGCAGCCCCGGGACTAGCTTAACAGAGACCCAGTACTTC. It yields the protein CASSPGTSLTETQYF. Drawing the rest from reference TRBV7-3 and TRBJ2-5, the complete variable domain is GAGVSQTPSNKVTEKGKYVELRCDPISGHTALYWYRQSLGQGPEFLIYFQGTGAADDSGLPNDRFFAVRPEGSVSTLKIQRTERGDSAVYLCASSPGTSLTETQYFGPGTRLLVL.

This clone was seen only once. The chain couples TRBV10-1 to TRBJ1-1; TRBD1 is a possible D gene (5 bases). The CDR3 has 13 amino acids. CDR1 is WNHNN, CDR2 SYGVQD, per germline (reference sequence). V was clipped by 0 bases and J by 8 bases, with 10 bases between them. This CDR3 is CASSESQNREAFF. DNA for the CDR3: TGCGCCAGCAGTGAGTCGCAAAACAGGGAAGCTTTCTTT.

The J gene is TRBJ2-2, the V gene TRBV2; 8 positions agree with TRBD1. Germline CDR1 is SNHLY and CDR2 is FYNNEI. Trimming removed 10 bases from V and 5 bases from J; junction bases left unmatched: 18. The CDR3 is 17 residues long. The CDR3 nucleotides read TGTGCCACCAATGACCTGGTCGACAGGGGTGTAACCGGGGAGCTGTTTTTT. This translates into CATNDLVDRGVTGELFF.

The chain links TRBV5-1 to TRBJ2-7; no clear D gene. V lost 0 bases, J lost 2 bases, and 12 bases lay in between. The CDR3 sequence is 15 residues long. Germline loops: CDR1 SGHRS, CDR2 YFSETQ. The CDR3 bases are TGCGCCAGCAGCTTGGTTCCGGCGGACCCCTACGAGCAGTACTTC. This translates into CASSLVPADPYEQYF.

This clone came up once. V and J are TRBV23-1 and TRBJ2-7; tentatively, D is TRBD2 (6 bases). TRBV23-1 qualifies as an ORF whose function is uncertain. CDR3 size: 14 residues. Deletions cut 5 bases from V and 3 bases from J, with 14 bases between. CDR3 amino acids: CASSGGSMGYEQYF. CDR3 in DNA: TGCGCCAGCAGTGGGGGGTCTATGGGCTACGAGCAGTACTTC.

This rearrangement joins TRBV7-9 to TRBJ2-7; 11 positions agree with TRBD2. This CDR3 spans 18 amino acids. Germline V lookup: CDR1 SEHNR, CDR2 FQNEAQ (reference sequence). V was clipped by 4 bases and J by 6 bases; unmatched bases: 17. The chain's CDR3 is CASSSSGWVAGGPGEQYF. CDR3 nucleotides: TGTGCCAGCAGCTCATCCGGTTGGGTAGCGGGAGGGCCGGGCGAGCAGTACTTC.

The chain uses TRBV5-4 and TRBJ2-7; either TRBD1 or TRBD2 may supply D (7 bases each). The CDR3 totals 16 residues. V lost 0 bases and J lost 3, with 16 bases in between. The germline V gene encodes CDR1 SGHNT and CDR2 YYREEE (reference sequence). CDR3 DNA: TGTGCCAGCAGCTTGGAGGCAGGGGGGGAGTTCTACGAGCAGTACTTC. Its protein is CASSLEAGGEFYEQYF.